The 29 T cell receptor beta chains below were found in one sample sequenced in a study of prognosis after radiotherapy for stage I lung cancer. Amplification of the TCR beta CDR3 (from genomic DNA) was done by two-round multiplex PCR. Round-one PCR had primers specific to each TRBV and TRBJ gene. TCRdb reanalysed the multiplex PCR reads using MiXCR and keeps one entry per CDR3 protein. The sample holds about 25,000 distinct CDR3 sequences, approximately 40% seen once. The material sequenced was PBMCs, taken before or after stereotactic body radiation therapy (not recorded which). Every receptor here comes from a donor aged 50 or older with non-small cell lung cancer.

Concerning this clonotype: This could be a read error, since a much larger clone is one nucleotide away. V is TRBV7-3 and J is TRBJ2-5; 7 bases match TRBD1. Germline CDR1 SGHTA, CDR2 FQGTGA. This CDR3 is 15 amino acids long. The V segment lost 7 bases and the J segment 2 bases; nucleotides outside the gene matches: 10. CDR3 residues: CASIPDRDSQETQYF. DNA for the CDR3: TGTGCCAGCATCCCGGACCGGGACAGTCAAGAGACCCAGTACTTC.

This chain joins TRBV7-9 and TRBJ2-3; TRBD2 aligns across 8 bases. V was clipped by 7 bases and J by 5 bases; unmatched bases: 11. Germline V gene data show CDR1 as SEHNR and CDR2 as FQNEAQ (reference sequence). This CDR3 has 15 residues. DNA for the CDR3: TGTGCCAGCACCCCGATGGCGGGAGGAGTAGATACGCAGTATTTT. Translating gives CASTPMAGGVDTQYF. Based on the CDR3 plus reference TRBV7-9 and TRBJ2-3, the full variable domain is DTGVSQNPRHKITKRGQNVTFRCDPISEHNRLYWYRQTLGQGPEFLTYFQNEAQLEKSRLLSDRFSAERPKGSFSTLEIQRTEQGDSAMYLCASTPMAGGVDTQYFGPGTRLTVL.

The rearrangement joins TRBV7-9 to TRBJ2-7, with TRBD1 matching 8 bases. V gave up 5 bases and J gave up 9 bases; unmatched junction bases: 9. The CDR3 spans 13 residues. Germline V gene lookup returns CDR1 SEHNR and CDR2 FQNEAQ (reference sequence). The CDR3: CASSRGQVGVQYF. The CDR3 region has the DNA TGTGCCAGCAGCCGGGGACAGGTTGGGGTGCAGTACTTC.

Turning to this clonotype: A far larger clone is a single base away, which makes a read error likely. The CDR3, as DNA: TGTGCCAGCAGTTGGACTGCGCTCGCCACAGATACGCAGTATTTT. Translating gives CASSWTALATDTQYF. The V call is TRBV6-9, the J call TRBJ2-3, with D perhaps matching TRBD2 (5 bases). The ends were cut back, 4 bases at V and 2 bases at J, with 13 bases in the middle. The CDR3 spans 15 residues. Per the germline V gene, CDR1 is MNHGY and CDR2 is SVAAGI.

CDR3 DNA: TGCGCCAGCAGCTTGTCTCATTCTAACTATGGCTACACCTTC. It is translated as CASSLSHSNYGYTF. The V and J genes are TRBV5-1 and TRBJ1-2; D uncertain. Germline V gene data show CDR1 as SGHRS and CDR2 as YFSETQ. The ends were cut back, 1 base at V and 0 bases at J, with 7 bases in the middle. The CDR3 totals 14 residues.

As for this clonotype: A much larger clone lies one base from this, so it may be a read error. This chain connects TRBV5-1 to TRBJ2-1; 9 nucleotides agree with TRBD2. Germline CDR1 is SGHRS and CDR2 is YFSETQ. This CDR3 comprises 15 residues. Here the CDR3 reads CASSFDLAGAGEQLF. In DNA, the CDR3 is TGCGCCAGCAGCTTTGACTTAGCGGGAGCGGGGGAGCAGCTCTTC.

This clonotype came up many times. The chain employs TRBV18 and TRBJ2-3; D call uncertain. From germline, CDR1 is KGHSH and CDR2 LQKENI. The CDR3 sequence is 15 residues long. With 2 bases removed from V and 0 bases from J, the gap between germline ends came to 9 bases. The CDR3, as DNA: TGTGCCAGCTCACCAAGTCTCCAGAGCACAGATACGCAGTATTTT. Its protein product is CASSPSLQSTDTQYF.

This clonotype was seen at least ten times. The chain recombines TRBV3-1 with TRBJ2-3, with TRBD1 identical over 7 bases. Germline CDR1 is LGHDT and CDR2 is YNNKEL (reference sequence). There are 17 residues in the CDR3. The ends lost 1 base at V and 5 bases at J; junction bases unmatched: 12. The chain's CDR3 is CASSQGTGWVQVDTQYF. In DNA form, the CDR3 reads TGTGCCAGCAGCCAAGGGACAGGATGGGTCCAGGTAGATACGCAGTATTTT.

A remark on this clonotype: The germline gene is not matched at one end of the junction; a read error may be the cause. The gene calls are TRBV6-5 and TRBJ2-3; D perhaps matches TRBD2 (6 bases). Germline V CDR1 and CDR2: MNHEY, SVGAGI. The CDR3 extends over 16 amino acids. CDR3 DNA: TGTGCCAGTAGTTACTCGGCCGCTCCGGGGGCAGATACGCAGTATTTT. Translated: CASSYSAAPGADTQYF.

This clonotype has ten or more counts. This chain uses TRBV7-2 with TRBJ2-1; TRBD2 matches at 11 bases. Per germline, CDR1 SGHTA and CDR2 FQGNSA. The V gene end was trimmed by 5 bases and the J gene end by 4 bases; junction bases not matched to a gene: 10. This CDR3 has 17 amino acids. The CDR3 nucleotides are TGTGCCAGCAGCCCGCGACTAGCGGGACCTTCTTACAATGAGCAGTTCTTC. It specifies CASSPRLAGPSYNEQFF.

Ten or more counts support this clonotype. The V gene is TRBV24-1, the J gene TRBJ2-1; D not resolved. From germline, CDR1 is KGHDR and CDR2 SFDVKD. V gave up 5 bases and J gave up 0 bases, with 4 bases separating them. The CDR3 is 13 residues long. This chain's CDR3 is CATSASSYNEQFF. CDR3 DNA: TGTGCCACCAGTGCCAGCTCCTACAATGAGCAGTTCTTC.

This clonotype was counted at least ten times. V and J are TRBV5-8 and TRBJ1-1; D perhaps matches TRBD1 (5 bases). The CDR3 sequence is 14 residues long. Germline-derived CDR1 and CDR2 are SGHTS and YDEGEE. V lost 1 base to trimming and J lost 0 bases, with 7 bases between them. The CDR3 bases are TGTGCCAGCAGCTTGAGCAGGGTGAACACTGAAGCTTTCTTT. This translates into CASSLSRVNTEAFF.

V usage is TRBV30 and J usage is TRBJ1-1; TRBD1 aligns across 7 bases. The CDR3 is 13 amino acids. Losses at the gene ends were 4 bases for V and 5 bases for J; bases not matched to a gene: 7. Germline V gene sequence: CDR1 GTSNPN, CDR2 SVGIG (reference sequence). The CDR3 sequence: CAWIWQGGTEAFF. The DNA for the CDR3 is TGTGCCTGGATCTGGCAGGGGGGGACTGAAGCTTTCTTT.

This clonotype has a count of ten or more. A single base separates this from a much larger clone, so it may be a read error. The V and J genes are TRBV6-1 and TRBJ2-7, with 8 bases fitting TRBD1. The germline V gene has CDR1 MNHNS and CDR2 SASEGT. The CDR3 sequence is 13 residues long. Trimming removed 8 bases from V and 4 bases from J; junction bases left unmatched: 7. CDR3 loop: CASFRTGRYEQYF. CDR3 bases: TGTGCCAGCTTCCGGACAGGGCGGTACGAGCAGTACTTC.

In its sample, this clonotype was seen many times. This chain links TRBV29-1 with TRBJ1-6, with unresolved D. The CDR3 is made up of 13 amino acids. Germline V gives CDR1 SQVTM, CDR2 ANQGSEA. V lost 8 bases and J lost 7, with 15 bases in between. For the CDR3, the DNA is TGCAGCCCCGAGGACTCCCAAAATTCACCCCTCCACTTT. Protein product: CSPEDSQNSPLHF.

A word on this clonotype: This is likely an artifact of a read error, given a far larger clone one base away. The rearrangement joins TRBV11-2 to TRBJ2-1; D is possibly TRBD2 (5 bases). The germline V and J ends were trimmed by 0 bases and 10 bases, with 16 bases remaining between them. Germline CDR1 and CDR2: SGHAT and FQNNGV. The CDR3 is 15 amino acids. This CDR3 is CASSLDRTSSYEQFF. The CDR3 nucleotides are TGTGCCAGCAGCTTAGACAGGACTTCCTCCTACGAGCAGTTCTTC.

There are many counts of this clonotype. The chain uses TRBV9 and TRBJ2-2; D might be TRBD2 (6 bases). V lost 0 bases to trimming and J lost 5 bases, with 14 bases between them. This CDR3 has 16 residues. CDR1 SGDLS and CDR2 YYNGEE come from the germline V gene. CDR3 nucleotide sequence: TGTGCCAGCAGCGTAGTTTACGGGAGCGGAACCGGGGAGCTGTTTTTT. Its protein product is CASSVVYGSGTGELFF.

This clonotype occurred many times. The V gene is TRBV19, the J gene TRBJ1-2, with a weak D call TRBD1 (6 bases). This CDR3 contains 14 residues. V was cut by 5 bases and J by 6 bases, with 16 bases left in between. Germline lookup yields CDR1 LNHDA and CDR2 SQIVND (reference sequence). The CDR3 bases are TGTGCCAGTAGTCCAGCAGGGGAACGGGATGGCTACACCTTC. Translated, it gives CASSPAGERDGYTF.

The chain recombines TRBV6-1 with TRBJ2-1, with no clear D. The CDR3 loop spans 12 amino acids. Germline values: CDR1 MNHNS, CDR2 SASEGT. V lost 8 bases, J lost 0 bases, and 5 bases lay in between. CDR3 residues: CASGDSYNEQFF. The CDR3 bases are TGTGCCAGCGGGGACTCCTACAATGAGCAGTTCTTC.

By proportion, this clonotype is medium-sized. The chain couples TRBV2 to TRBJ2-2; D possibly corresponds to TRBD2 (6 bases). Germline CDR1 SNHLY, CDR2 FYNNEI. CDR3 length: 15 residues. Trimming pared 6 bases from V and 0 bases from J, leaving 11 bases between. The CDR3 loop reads CASRDYNSNTGELFF. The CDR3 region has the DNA TGTGCCAGCAGGGACTACAACTCGAACACCGGGGAGCTGTTTTTT.

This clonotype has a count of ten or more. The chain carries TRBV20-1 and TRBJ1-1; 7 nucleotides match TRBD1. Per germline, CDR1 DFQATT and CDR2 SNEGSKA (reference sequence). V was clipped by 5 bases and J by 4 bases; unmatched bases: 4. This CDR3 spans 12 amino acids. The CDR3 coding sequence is TGCAGTGCTTCTCGGACAGGCACTGAAGCTTTCTTT. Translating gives CSASRTGTEAFF.

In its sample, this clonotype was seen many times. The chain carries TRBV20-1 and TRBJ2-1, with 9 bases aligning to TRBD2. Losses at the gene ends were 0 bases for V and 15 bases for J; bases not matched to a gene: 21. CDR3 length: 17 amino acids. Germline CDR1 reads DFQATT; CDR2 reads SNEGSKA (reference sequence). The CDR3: CSARDYLVVGAGGPGFF. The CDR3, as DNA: TGCAGTGCTAGAGATTACCTCGTTGTGGGTGCGGGAGGGCCTGGGTTCTTC.

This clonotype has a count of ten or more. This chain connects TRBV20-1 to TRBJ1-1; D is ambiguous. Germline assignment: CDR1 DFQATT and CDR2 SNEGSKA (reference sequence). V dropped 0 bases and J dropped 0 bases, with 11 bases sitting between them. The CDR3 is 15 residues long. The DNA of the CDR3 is TGCAGTGCTAGAGATTATAAGAAGTTGAACACTGAAGCTTTCTTT. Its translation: CSARDYKKLNTEAFF.

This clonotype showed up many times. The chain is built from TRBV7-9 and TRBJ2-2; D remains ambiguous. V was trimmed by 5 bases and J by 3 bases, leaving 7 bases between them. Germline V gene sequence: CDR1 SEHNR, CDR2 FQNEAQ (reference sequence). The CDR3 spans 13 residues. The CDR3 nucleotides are TGTGCCAGCAGCCAAAGGGACACCGGGGAGCTGTTTTTT. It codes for CASSQRDTGELFF. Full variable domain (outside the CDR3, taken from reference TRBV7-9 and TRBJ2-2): DTGVSQNPRHKITKRGQNVTFRCDPISEHNRLYWYRQTLGQGPEFLTYFQNEAQLEKSRLLSDRFSAERPKGSFSTLEIQRTEQGDSAMYLCASSQRDTGELFFGEGSRLTVL.

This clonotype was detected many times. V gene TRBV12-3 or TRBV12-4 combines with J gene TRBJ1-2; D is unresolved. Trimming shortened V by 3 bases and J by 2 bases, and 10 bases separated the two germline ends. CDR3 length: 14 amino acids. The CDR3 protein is CASSFGRLNYGYTF. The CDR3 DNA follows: TGTGCCAGCAGTTTTGGCAGGCTCAACTATGGCTACACCTTC.

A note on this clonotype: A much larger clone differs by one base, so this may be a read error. The DNA of the CDR3 is TGCAGCGCTAGGGGACCGCTGGCGGGGACCCAGTACTTC. Amino acids: CSARGPLAGTQYF. The V call is TRBV29-1, the J call TRBJ2-5, with D perhaps being TRBD1 or TRBD2 (5 bases each). V shed 7 bases and J shed 7 bases, with 19 bases lying between them. CDR1 SQVTM and CDR2 ANQGSEA come from the germline V gene. The CDR3 contains 13 residues.

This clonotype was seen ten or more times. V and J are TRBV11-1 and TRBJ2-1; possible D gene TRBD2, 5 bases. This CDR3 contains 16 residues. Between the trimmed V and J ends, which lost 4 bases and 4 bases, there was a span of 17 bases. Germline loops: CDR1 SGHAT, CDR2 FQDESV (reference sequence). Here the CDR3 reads CASSSPGEGRYNEQFF. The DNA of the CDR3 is TGTGCCAGCAGCTCCCCCGGGGAAGGACGTTACAATGAGCAGTTCTTC.

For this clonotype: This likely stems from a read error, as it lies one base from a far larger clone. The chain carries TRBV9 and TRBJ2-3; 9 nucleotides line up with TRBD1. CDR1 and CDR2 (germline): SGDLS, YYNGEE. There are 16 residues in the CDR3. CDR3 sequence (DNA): TGCGCCAGCAGCCCAGGACAGGGGACCCGCACAGATACGCAGTATTTT. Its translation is CASSPGQGTRTDTQYF.

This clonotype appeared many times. As DNA, the CDR3 is TGTGCCAGCAGCCGGACGGGTGCAGATACGCAGTATTTT. Its protein product is CASSRTGADTQYF. The chain is built from TRBV11-3 and TRBJ2-3, with no clear D. This CDR3 is 13 amino acids long. The V end was cut by 5 bases, the J end by 4 bases, with 10 bases between. The V gene's germline CDR1 is SGHNT and CDR2 YENEEA.